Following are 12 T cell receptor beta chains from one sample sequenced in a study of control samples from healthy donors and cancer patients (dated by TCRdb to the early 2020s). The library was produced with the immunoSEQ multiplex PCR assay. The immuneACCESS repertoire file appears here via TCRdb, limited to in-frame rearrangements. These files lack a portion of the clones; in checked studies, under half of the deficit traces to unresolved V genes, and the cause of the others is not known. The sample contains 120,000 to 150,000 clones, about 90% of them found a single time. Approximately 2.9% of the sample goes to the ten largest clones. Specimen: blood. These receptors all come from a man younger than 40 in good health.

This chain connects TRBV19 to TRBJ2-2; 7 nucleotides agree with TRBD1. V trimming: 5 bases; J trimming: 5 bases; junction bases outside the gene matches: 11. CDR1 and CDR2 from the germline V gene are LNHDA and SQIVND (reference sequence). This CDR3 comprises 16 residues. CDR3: CASSSHLTGITGELFF. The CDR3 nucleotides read TGTGCCAGTAGTTCCCACCTGACAGGGATAACCGGGGAGCTGTTTTTT.

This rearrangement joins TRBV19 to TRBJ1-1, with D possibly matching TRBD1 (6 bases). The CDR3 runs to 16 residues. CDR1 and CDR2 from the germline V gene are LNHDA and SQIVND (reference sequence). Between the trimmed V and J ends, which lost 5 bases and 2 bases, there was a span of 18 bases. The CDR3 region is CASSVLQGSSNTEAFF. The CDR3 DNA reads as TGTGCCAGTAGTGTTCTACAGGGTTCCTCAAACACTGAAGCTTTCTTT.

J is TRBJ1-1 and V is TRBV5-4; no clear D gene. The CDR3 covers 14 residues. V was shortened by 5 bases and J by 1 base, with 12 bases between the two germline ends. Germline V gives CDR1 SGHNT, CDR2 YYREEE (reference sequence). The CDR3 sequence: CASRAVPENTEAFF. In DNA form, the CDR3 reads TGTGCCAGCAGAGCGGTCCCCGAGAACACTGAAGCTTTCTTT.

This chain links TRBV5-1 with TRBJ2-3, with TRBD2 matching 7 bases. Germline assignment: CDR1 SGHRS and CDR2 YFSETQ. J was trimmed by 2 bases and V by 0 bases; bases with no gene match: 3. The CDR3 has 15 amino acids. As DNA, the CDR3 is TGCGCCAGCAGCTTGGGCGGGGGTCCCACAGATACGCAGTATTTT. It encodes CASSLGGGPTDTQYF.

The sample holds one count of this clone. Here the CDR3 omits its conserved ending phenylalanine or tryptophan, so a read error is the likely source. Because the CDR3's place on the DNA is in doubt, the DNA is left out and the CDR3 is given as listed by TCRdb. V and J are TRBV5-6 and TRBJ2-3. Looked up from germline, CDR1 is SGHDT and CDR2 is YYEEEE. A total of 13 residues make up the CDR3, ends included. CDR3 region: CASSLQTGPQVLL.

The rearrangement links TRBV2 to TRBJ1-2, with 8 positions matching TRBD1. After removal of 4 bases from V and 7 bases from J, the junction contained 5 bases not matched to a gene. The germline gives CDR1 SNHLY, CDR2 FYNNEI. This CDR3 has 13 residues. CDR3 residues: CASSVGQGLGYTF. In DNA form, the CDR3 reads TGTGCCAGCAGTGTAGGACAGGGACTTGGCTACACCTTC.

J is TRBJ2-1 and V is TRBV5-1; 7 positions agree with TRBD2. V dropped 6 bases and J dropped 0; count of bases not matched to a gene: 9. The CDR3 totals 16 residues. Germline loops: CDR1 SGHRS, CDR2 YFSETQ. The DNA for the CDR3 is TGCGCCAGCACTCCGACTAGCTCCAGCTCCTACAATGAGCAGTTCTTC. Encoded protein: CASTPTSSSSYNEQFF.

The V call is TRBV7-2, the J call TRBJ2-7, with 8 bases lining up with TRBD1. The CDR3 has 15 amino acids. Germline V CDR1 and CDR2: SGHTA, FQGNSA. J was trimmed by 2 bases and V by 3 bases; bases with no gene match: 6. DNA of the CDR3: TGTGCCAGCAGCTTGGTCAGGGGGCCTACCTACGAGCAGTACTTC. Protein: CASSLVRGPTYEQYF.

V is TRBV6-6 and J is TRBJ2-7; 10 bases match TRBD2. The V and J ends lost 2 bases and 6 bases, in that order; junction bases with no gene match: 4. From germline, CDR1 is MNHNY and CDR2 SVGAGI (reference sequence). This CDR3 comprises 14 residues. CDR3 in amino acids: CASSYSGGALEQYF. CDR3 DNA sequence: TGTGCCAGCAGTTACAGCGGGGGGGCCCTCGAGCAGTACTTC.

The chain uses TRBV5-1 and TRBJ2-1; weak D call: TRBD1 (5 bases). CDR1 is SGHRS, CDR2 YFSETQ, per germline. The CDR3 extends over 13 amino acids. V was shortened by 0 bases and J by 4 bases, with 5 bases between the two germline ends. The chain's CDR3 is CASSLDRYNEQFF. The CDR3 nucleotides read TGCGCCAGCAGCTTGGACAGGTACAATGAGCAGTTCTTC.

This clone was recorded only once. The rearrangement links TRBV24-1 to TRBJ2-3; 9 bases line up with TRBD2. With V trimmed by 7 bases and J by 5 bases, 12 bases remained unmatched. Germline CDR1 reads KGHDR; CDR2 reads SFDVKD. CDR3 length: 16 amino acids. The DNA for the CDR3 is TGTGCCACCAGACCGGCGGGCGGGGGGGCCGGAGATACGCAGTATTTT. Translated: CATRPAGGGAGDTQYF.

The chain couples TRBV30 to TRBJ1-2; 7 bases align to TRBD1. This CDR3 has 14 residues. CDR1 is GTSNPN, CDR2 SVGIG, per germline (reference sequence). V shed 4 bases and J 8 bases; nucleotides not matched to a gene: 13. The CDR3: CAWNLNRGQGGYTF. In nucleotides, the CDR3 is TGTGCCTGGAACTTAAACAGGGGCCAAGGAGGCTACACCTTC.